This T cell receptor (beta chain) was identified during a study of shared T cell receptors in the human thymus. Generated by immunoSEQ multiplex PCR, the TCRdb table keeps only in-frame clones and is missing some. Of 700,000 or so clones in the sample, 70% to 90% were seen once. Trimming removed 8 bases from V and 5 bases from J, with 21 bases in between. CDR1 is SQVTM and CDR2 is ANQGSEA in the germline V gene. The CDR3 contains 15 residues. These data were likewise used in another study, on human thymus T cells. That source notes: Thymic tissue was derived from resections collected during corrective heart surgery. V and J genes seemed to be used with bias in thymic and blood repertoires.

Sequenced input: thymocytes. The V gene is TRBV29-1, the J gene TRBJ1-4; the D is unclear. The source of this sequence is a girl under three years old with a congenital heart defect. In DNA form, the CDR3 reads TGCAGCATCCGGAGGGATGGAGGACTAAATGAAAAACTGTTTTTT. This sequence encodes CSIRRDGGLNEKLFF. Complete variable domain (other parts from reference TRBV29-1 and TRBJ1-4): SAVISQKPSRDICQRGTSLTIQCQVDSQVTMMFWYRQQPGQSLTLIATANQGSEATYESGFVIDKFPISRPNLTFSTLTVSNMSPEDSSIYLCSIRRDGGLNEKLFFGSGTQLSVL.